The rows below give T cell receptor beta chains drawn from one sample of a study of patients and donors after allogeneic stem cell transplantation. Each CDR3 protein is one row after TCRdb ran MiXCR on the RT-PCR reads. The sample carries about 9,900 distinct CDR3 sequences, roughly 5.9% recorded once. The sample taken for sequencing was blood, either unsorted or a sorted T cell fraction (not recorded which). The receptor source for this set is a human donor who was either an allogeneic HSCT recipient or a stem cell or donor lymphocyte infusion donor (not recorded which). It is not recorded whose cells these are; they may come from a transplant donor. The CDR3 runs from the conserved cysteine through the conserved F or W. The D gene is left open where the match is weak. Size is stated for part of the rows, as once, few or many counts, or as a class when the clone is expanded.

CDR3 length,D gene,V gene,clone size,J gene,CDR3 DNA,CDR3 protein
17,TRBD2,TRBV5-8,few,TRBJ2-1,TGTGCCAGCAGCTTGGGGGTGACTAGCCCCAGACAAAATGAGCAGTTCTTC,CASSLGVTSPRQNEQFF
13,.,TRBV9,many,TRBJ1-4,TGTGCCAGCAGCTTCTCGGTAGGGGAAAAACTGTTTTTT,CASSFSVGEKLFF
16,.,TRBV28,few,TRBJ2-6,TGTGCCAGCAGTTCTTGGGGCACCTCTGGGGCCAACGTCCTGACTTTC,CASSSWGTSGANVLTF
16,TRBD1,TRBV9,many,TRBJ1-1,TGTGCCAGCAGCCGGGACAGGGGGAATGTGAACACTGAAGCTTTCTTT,CASSRDRGNVNTEAFF
15,.,TRBV27,medium-sized,TRBJ2-4,TGTGCCAGCAGTTCCCTCCACGGTCGTGAGGACATTCAGTACTTC,CASSSLHGREDIQYF
15,TRBD1,TRBV6-5,many,TRBJ2-7,TGTGCCAGCAGTTACTCTCGTCAGGGGGATTTCGAGCAGTACTTC,CASSYSRQGDFEQYF
15,.,TRBV5-1,many,TRBJ1-1,TGCGCCAGCAGCAACCATGGGCAGGGGATACCTGAAGCTTTCTTT,CASSNHGQGIPEAFF
15,.,TRBV4-2,many,TRBJ2-7,TGTGCCAGCAGCCAAGTAGCCGGGAACTCCTACGAGCAGTACTTC,CASSQVAGNSYEQYF
15,.,TRBV6-2/TRBV6-3,many,TRBJ1-6,TGTGCCAGCAGTCCATCGGGACGGTCTAATTCACCCCTCCACTTT,CASSPSGRSNSPLHF
17,TRBD1,TRBV7-2,.,TRBJ2-2,TGTGCCAGCAGCTTGACCCCCGGGACAGGGGTCGGGGGGGAGCTGTTTTTT,CASSLTPGTGVGGELFF
11,.,TRBV5-4,.,TRBJ2-1,TGTGCCAGCAGCTTCGGGACAGAGCAGTTCTTC,CASSFGTEQFF
13,.,TRBV15,few,TRBJ2-2,TGTGCCACCAGCACGGGAATCCCCGGGGAGCTGTTTTTT,CATSTGIPGELFF
14,TRBD1,TRBV24-1,.,TRBJ2-1,TGTGCCACCAGTGATCCCAGGGGGAAGTATGAGCAGTTCTTC,CATSDPRGKYEQFF
17,TRBD2,TRBV5-5,many,TRBJ2-1,TGTGCCAGCAGCGGGATAGCGGGAGACCCCCCCTTTACAAAGCAGTTCTTC,CASSGIAGDPPFTKQFF
11,.,TRBV3-1,large,TRBJ1-1,TGTGCCAGCAGCCAGAACACTGAAGCTTTCTTT,CASSQNTEAFF
10,.,TRBV28,few,TRBJ2-5,TGTGCCAGCAAGCAAGAGACCCAGTACTTC,CASKQETQYF
14,.,TRBV28,many,TRBJ1-2,TGTGCCAGCAGTTTAGGGCTTTTAGATTATGGCTACACCTTC,CASSLGLLDYGYTF
16,TRBD2,TRBV11-2,many,TRBJ2-3,TGTGCCAGCAGCTTGGGACTAGCGGGGGTGGACGGCACGCAGTATTTT,CASSLGLAGVDGTQYF
15,.,TRBV7-9,many,TRBJ1-5,TGTGCCAGCAGCCCGAAAGGGGATCCCAATCAGCCCCAGCATTTT,CASSPKGDPNQPQHF
15,.,TRBV12-3/TRBV12-4,medium-sized,TRBJ1-1,TGTGCCAGCAGTGCACCCGGGCCCATGAACACTGAAGCTTTCTTT,CASSAPGPMNTEAFF
14,.,TRBV7-2,many,TRBJ1-2,TGTGCCAGCAGCCCGGGACCTAGGGACTATGGCTACACCTTC,CASSPGPRDYGYTF
14,.,TRBV2,many,TRBJ2-2,TGTGCCAGCAGTGATTGGCAGAACACCGGGGAGCTGTTTTTT,CASSDWQNTGELFF
15,TRBD1,TRBV27,many,TRBJ2-1,TGTGCCAGCAGCACAGCCAATCTTGGGACAGGGGAGCAGTTCTTC,CASSTANLGTGEQFF
17,.,TRBV14,many,TRBJ1-4,TGTGCCAGCAGCCAAGTTTCCTTTAGGGCAACTAATGAAAAACTGTTTTTT,CASSQVSFRATNEKLFF
15,TRBD1,TRBV5-1,many,TRBJ2-2,TGCGCCAGCAGCGCCCGACAGGGGGGCACCGGGGAGCTGTTTTTT,CASSARQGGTGELFF
14,TRBD1,TRBV5-6,many,TRBJ2-1,TGTGCCAGCAGCTACAGGGGAACCTACAATGAGCAGTTCTTC,CASSYRGTYNEQFF
13,TRBD1,TRBV4-3,many,TRBJ1-1,TGCGCCAGCAGCCGGCGACAGGGAGCTGAAGCTTTCTTT,CASSRRQGAEAFF
13,.,TRBV18,few,TRBJ1-1,TGTGCCAGCTCATCGACAGGAATAGGCGAAGCTTTCTTT,CASSSTGIGEAFF